The 4 T cell receptor beta chains below all came from one sample that was sequenced in a study of Graves' ophthalmopathy and Graves' hyperthyroidism listed by TCRdb under 2018. Sequencing relied on an Illumina HiSeq 2000. For repertoire sequencing, the TCR beta CDR3 regions were amplified from RNA transcripts. The first round of RT-PCR was done with HTBI primers and the Qiagen OneStep RT-PCR kit, and was followed by a second round of multiplex PCR, then size selection and purification. The public reads were reprocessed in TCRdb via fastp at Q25 and MiXCR, keeping in-frame beta chains. Each CDR3 protein gets just one entry, which takes the most common genes and DNA from the rows behind it. In all, the sample holds about 230,000 distinct CDR3 sequences, and around 50% of those were seen once. Jointly, the top ten make up roughly 50% of the sample. The specimen sequenced was peripheral blood. The receptors stem from an adult man with Graves' ophthalmopathy.

The genes are TRBV24-1 and TRBJ2-7; maybe TRBD2 (5 bases). The CDR3 extends over 12 amino acids. Per germline, CDR1 KGHDR and CDR2 SFDVKD. The ends were cut back, 5 bases at V and 3 bases at J, with 7 bases in the middle. The CDR3 here is CATSVSGYEQYF. CDR3 in DNA: TGTGCCACCAGTGTAAGCGGCTACGAGCAGTACTTC.

The sample holds a few counts of this clonotype. The CDR3: CSALLSGAMNTEAFF. The CDR3 nucleotides are TGCAGTGCCCTCCTCTCGGGAGCTATGAACACTGAAGCTTTCTTT. V is TRBV20-1 and J is TRBJ1-1; D gene unclear. Deletions cut 6 bases from V and 0 bases from J, with 17 bases between. This CDR3 is 15 amino acids long. In germline, CDR1 is DFQATT, CDR2 SNEGSKA (reference sequence).

This CDR3 is CASSLGVDNGYTF. The CDR3 region has the DNA TGCGCCAGCAGCTTGGGAGTAGATAATGGCTACACCTTC. The chain is built from TRBV5-1 and TRBJ1-2; D is undetermined. Germline CDR1 and CDR2: SGHRS and YFSETQ. V was shortened by 0 bases and J by 6 bases, with 9 bases between the two germline ends. There are 13 residues in the CDR3. Looking up the rest from reference TRBV5-1 and TRBJ1-2 gives the full variable domain: KAGVTQTPRYLIKTRGQQVTLSCSPISGHRSVSWYQQTPGQGLQFLFEYFSETQRNKGNFPGRFSGRQFSNSRSEMNVSTLELGDSALYLCASSLGVDNGYTFGSGTRLTVV.

This clonotype was recorded at least ten times. The gene calls are TRBV29-1 and TRBJ2-2; the D is unclear. Germline V gene data show CDR1 as SQVTM and CDR2 as ANQGSEA. V lost 0 bases to trimming and J lost 4 bases, with 9 bases between them. This CDR3 spans 14 amino acids. CDR3 in amino acids: CSVEEVRTTGELFF. In DNA, the CDR3 is TGCAGCGTTGAAGAGGTTAGGACCACCGGGGAGCTGTTTTTT.